This TCR beta chain was observed in a study of T-cell memory formation after mild COVID-19. The wider study: TCR clusters mostly belonged to single donors.

This clonotype was counted only a few times. Its antigen is currently unknown. The V and J ends lost 6 bases and 0 bases respectively, with 10 bases between them. This CDR3 spans 13 amino acids. Per germline, CDR1 DFQATT and CDR2 SNEGSKA (reference sequence). TCRdb reprocessed the 5' RACE reads with MiXCR, giving one entry per CDR3 protein. The data hold a few hundred thousand distinct CDR3 sequences, with 16% observed a single time. Study results and caveats: CM and EM subsets held most contracting CD4+ clones; EMRA held CD8+ ones. Clones contracting over day 15 to 85 were CD4/CD8 balanced, with later expanders leaning CD4+.

The sequenced material came from PBMCs or a T cell subset sorted from them (not recorded which). The TCR originated in a man in his late teens or twenties who had mild COVID-19 (a few samples of this study predate the infection). Cell type and time point are not known. The chain uses TRBV20-1 and TRBJ2-3; no firm D call. The CDR3 nucleotides are TGCAGTGCGCACTCCGGGAGCACAGATACGCAGTATTTT. It translates to CSAHSGSTDTQYF.